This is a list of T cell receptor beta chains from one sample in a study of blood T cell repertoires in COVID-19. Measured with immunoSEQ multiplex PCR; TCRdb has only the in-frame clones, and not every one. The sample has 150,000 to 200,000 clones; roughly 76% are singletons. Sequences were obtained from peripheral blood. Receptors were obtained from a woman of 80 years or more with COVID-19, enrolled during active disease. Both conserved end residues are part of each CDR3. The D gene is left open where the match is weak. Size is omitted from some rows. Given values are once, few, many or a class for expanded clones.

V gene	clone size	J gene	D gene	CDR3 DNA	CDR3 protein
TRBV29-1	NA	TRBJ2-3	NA	TGCAGCGTTGAATTCTTTGAGGGCACAGATACGCAGTATTTT	CSVEFFEGTDTQYF
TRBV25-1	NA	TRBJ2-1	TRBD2	TGTGCCAGCAGCCAGACTAGCTTGGATGAGCAGTTCTTC	CASSQTSLDEQFF
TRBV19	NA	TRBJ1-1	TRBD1	TGTGCCAGTAGTTCTAATGGGGGATGGACAGGGAGAGGCACTGAAGCTTTCTTT	CASSSNGGWTGRGTEAFF
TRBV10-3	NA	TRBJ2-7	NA	TGTGCCATACTACAGGGCTATGGCTACGAGCAGTACTTC	CAILQGYGYEQYF
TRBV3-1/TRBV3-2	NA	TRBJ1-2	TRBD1	TGTGCCAGCAGACAGGGGGTTGGCTACACCTTC	CASRQGVGYTF
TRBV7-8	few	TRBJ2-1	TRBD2	TGTGCCAGCAGCCCGCGGACTAGCGGAGGTAATGAGCAGTTCTTC	CASSPRTSGGNEQFF
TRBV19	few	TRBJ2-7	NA	TGTGCCAGTAGTACCCGGACAAACTACGAGCAGTACTTC	CASSTRTNYEQYF
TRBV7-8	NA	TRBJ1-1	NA	TGTGCCAGCAGCTTCTGGGGCGTGAATGAAGCTTTCTTT	CASSFWGVNEAFF
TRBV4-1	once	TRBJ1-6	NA	TGCGCCAGCAGCCAAGGGGCAGATTCACCCCTCCACTTT	CASSQGADSPLHF
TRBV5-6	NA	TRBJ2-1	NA	TGTGCCAGCAGCTTGGGACAGGTAAATGAGCAGTTCTTC	CASSLGQVNEQFF
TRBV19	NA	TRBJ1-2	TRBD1	TGTGCCAGTAGTACGGGACAGCTTCTTGGCTACACCTTC	CASSTGQLLGYTF
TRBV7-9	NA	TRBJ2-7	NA	TGTGCCAGCAGCTTTAGAGAGGGGGGGAGCTACGAGCAGTACTTC	CASSFREGGSYEQYF
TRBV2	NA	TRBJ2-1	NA	TGTGCCAGCAGCGGGGTTCGGTCCTACAATGAGCAGTTCTTC	CASSGVRSYNEQFF
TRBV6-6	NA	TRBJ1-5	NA	TGTGCCAGCAGTTACCCCGGGACACCCGATCAGCCCCAGCATTTT	CASSYPGTPDQPQHF
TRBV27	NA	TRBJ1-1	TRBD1	TGTGCCAGCAGTACATCGGACAGGGGAGACACTGAAGCTTTCTTT	CASSTSDRGDTEAFF